This T cell receptor beta chain was recorded in a study of blood T cells in healthy people across ages (dated by TCRdb to about 2015). Broadly, across the study: Template switching captured roughly one uniquely barcoded TCR beta cDNA molecule per two T cells in model experiments. The donors were divided into four age groups: young (average roughly 15 years), middle-aged (approximately 41), aged (about 60) and long-lived (roughly 86). Using deep sequencing normalized with unique cDNA molecular identifiers, the study measured how TCR beta repertoire diversity changes with age. Two additional independent replicas of 1 million unique cDNA reads from the same blood draw were analyzed for two donors (one aged 18 to 30 and one aged 80 or older). To avoid experimental bias, donors of different ages were randomly spread across the sequencing lanes. Broader findings and caveats from the paper: Compared with the aged group, the long-lived group had more naive CD4+ T cells, fewer expanded clones and increased TCR diversity, suggesting age selection. The percentage of naive T cells measured by flow cytometry correlated strongly with observed TCR beta diversity. Observed TCR beta diversity per million T cells fell roughly linearly with age, and a significant reduction was already apparent by age around 39. Since profiling was done on bulk unsorted PBMCs, naive and antigen-experienced compartments could not be conclusively compared. Estimates of total diversity based on one million sequenced T cells were regarded as lower bounds and as underestimates. Because donor CMV infection status was unknown, age-related changes in expanded clonotypes were potentially confounded.

The 39 donors, aged roughly 6 to 100 years, were systemically healthy Caucasian individuals from Russia. About 9.1 milliliters of peripheral blood were collected from each donor into EDTA-treated Vacutainer tubes. PBMCs were isolated by Ficoll-Paque density-gradient centrifugation, with at least 7 million obtained per sample. Total RNA was extracted from PBMCs with Trizol reagent, with at least 6 micrograms obtained per sample. The percentages of naive CD45RAhigh/CD27high T cells were determined by flow cytometry on a PBMC aliquot from every donor. The germline V gene supplies CDR1 SGHDN and CDR2 FVKESK. Including cysteine and phenylalanine, the CDR3 has 14 amino acids. Only the CDR3 part of the read is kept: 42 bases, read in frame from the first base. V loses 4 bases of germline sequence and J loses 11 bases, and the interval between the two ends is 20 bases. With respect to this clonotype: Its antigen remains undetermined. No clone much larger than this one lies a single base away; base qualities are absent.

Library preparation employed 5' RACE. TCRdb records Illumina HiSeq 2500 as the sequencer. A second 7 to 11 cycle PCR used a sample-barcoded 5' primer and a J-beta primer mix. A unique molecular identifier was introduced onto each TCR beta cDNA molecule by a template-switch 5' adaptor carrying 12 random nucleotides. Each sample yielded at least 3 million CDR3-containing paired-end reads. The Mint cDNA synthesis kit, primed by a TRBC-specific oligonucleotide, was used to synthesize first-strand cDNA from all RNA. All cDNA was treated with uracil-DNA glycosylase and then went through a first 18-cycle PCR with the universal primers M1SS and BC2_uni_R. Regarding the original processing steps: For normalization, 1 million high-quality reads were randomly selected from each sample, with every read carrying a distinct molecular identifier. Instead of being binned into consensus sequences, reads with shared molecular identifiers were discarded. MiTCR, set to a Q25 quality threshold and the strictest error-elimination algorithm, was used for CDR3 identification, clonotype clustering and error correction. A nonparametric unseen species model with Euler transformation was used to estimate a lower bound on total TCR beta diversity. The public reads were reprocessed in TCRdb via fastp at Q25 and MiXCR, keeping in-frame beta chains. Every CDR3 protein is listed once, alongside the most common genes and DNA of its rows. The V and J calls and clone size are TCRdb's, not the authors'. Within this sample are 1.5 million or so distinct CDR3 sequences, with 35% to 45% of them counted one time only. Jointly, the top ten make up about 3.8% of the sample.

The TCR originated in a woman aged 18-35 years in good health. The specimen sequenced was blood. The rearrangement joined TRBV14 to TRBJ1-1; the D gene lacks a confident call. The nucleotides are TGTGCCAGCAGCCGGCAAGCTCGGGTGGCCGCGGCTTTCTTT. This codes for CASSRQARVAAAFF.